The rows below give T cell receptor beta chains drawn from one sample of a study of shared clonotypes between healthy human individuals. Clones were read by immunoSEQ multiplex PCR, and TCRdb kept only the in-frame ones, dropping some. The table shows 660,000 or so clones, with roughly 95% occurring only once. The sequenced material came from naive CD8+ T cells sorted from blood. Receptors were obtained from a woman in her 30s in good health. Both conserved end residues are part of each CDR3. The order of the fields is clone size, V gene, J gene, D gene, CDR3 DNA, CDR3 protein. D genes are given only for firm matches. The listing skips clone size in some rows; elsewhere it reads once, few, many or a size class.

.	TRBV30	TRBJ2-5	.	TGTGCCTGGAGTGTACGGTTGAGATATTGGGATTTACAAGAGACCCAGTACTTC	CAWSVRLRYWDLQETQYF
.	TRBV10-2	TRBJ2-5	TRBD1	TGCGCCAGCAGCGGGGACAGGGAAGAGACCCAGTACTTC	CASSGDREETQYF
.	TRBV16	TRBJ1-1	.	TGTGCCAGCAGCCAATCCCCCTGGGGTAACACTGAAGCTTTCTTT	CASSQSPWGNTEAFF
.	TRBV27	TRBJ2-1	TRBD2	TGTGCCAGCAGTTCTATAGGACTAGCGAGTTACAATGAGCAGTTCTTC	CASSSIGLASYNEQFF
.	TRBV29-1	TRBJ1-2	.	TGCAGCGTTAGGGGGTCGACAAACTATGGCTACACCTTC	CSVRGSTNYGYTF
.	TRBV14	TRBJ2-7	.	TGTGCCAGCAGCCATGCCGGGTCGGGGCTCGAGCAGTACTTC	CASSHAGSGLEQYF
.	TRBV27	TRBJ2-4	.	TGTGCCAGCAGTTTTAATGGGATAGACATTCAGTACTTC	CASSFNGIDIQYF
.	TRBV30	TRBJ2-1	TRBD2	TGTGCCTGGAGTCAAGGGAGCGGGAGAGGTGGCAATGAGCAGTTCTTC	CAWSQGSGRGGNEQFF
.	TRBV7-8	TRBJ2-1	TRBD2	TGTGCCAGCAGCTTAGGAGGGACTACGTACAATGAGCAGTTCTTC	CASSLGGTTYNEQFF
.	TRBV19	TRBJ1-1	TRBD1	TGTGCCAGTAGTATAGATAACAGGGGGCTTGGCACTGAAGCTTTCTTT	CASSIDNRGLGTEAFF
.	TRBV28	TRBJ1-5	TRBD1	TGTGCCAGCAGCCAGACAGGGGGAGAGAATCAGCCCCAGCATTTT	CASSQTGGENQPQHF
.	TRBV4-1	TRBJ2-3	.	TGCGCCAGCAGCCAAGAAAGGAGTATAGATACGCAGTATTTT	CASSQERSIDTQYF
.	TRBV20-1	TRBJ2-4	.	TGCAGTGCTAGAGATGGGGCAGTTCAGTACTTC	CSARDGAVQYF
.	TRBV13	TRBJ2-6	.	TGTGCCAGCAGCTTAGGCATGGCACCCCACGTCCTGACTTTC	CASSLGMAPHVLTF
.	TRBV5-4	TRBJ2-3	.	TGTGCCAGCAGCCCTGCGGACAGTAGCACAGATACGCAGTATTTT	CASSPADSSTDTQYF
.	TRBV2	TRBJ2-3	TRBD2	TGTGCCAGCAGTGAAATCGACCCCGGGACTAGCGGGAGGGCCCAGCGCACAGATACGCAGTATTTT	CASSEIDPGTSGRAQRTDTQYF
.	TRBV4-1	TRBJ1-2	TRBD1	TGCGCCAGCAGCCAGATACGGGACAGGGACCATGGCTACACCTTC	CASSQIRDRDHGYTF
.	TRBV7-3	TRBJ1-2	TRBD1	TGTGCCAGCAGCCACGGGACAGGCTATGGCTACACCTTC	CASSHGTGYGYTF
.	TRBV5-4	TRBJ2-1	.	TGTGCCAGCACTTCGGAAGACAATGAGCAGTTCTTC	CASTSEDNEQFF
once	TRBV27	TRBJ2-7	TRBD2	TGTGCCAGCAGTTTTAGAAGCGGGACTCCATACGAGCAGTACTTC	CASSFRSGTPYEQYF
.	TRBV13	TRBJ1-2	TRBD1	TGTGCCAGCGGGACAGGGGGATTTTATGGCTACACCTTC	CASGTGGFYGYTF
.	TRBV28	TRBJ2-7	.	TGTGCCAGCAGTTCGGACTCGACCTACGAGCAGTACTTC	CASSSDSTYEQYF
.	TRBV28	TRBJ1-3	.	TGTGCCAGCAGTCTCGGGTTACGTAACACCATATATTTT	CASSLGLRNTIYF
.	TRBV29-1	TRBJ2-7	TRBD1	TGCAGCGTTGAGTCTGTACAGGGGGTTCCCTACGAGCAGTACTTC	CSVESVQGVPYEQYF
.	TRBV5-6	TRBJ2-1	.	TGTGCCAGCAGCATCACGCAGGGATACAACAATGAGCAGTTCTTC	CASSITQGYNNEQFF
.	TRBV4-1	TRBJ2-7	TRBD2	TGCGCCAGCAGCATAGGGACTAGCGGGTACGAGCAGTACTTC	CASSIGTSGYEQYF
.	TRBV6-5	TRBJ1-1	.	TGTGCCAGCAGTTACTCGGAAGGAGGGGTAGGAGCTTTCTTT	CASSYSEGGVGAFF
.	TRBV10-1	TRBJ1-3	.	TGCGCCAGCAGTGAATTAAGACACCCGGGATTTGACACCATATATTTT	CASSELRHPGFDTIYF
.	TRBV7-9	TRBJ2-3	.	TGTGCCAGCAGGCACTTAGGGGAGGTAACAGATACGCAGTATTTT	CASRHLGEVTDTQYF
.	TRBV4-1	TRBJ2-1	TRBD2	TGCGCCAGCAGCCATGATTCTGTCGGACTAGCGACCTACAATGAGCAGTTCTTC	CASSHDSVGLATYNEQFF
once	TRBV4-1	TRBJ2-1	.	TGCGCCAGCAGCCAAGACGGGTCAGGGCTGAATGAGCAGTTCTTC	CASSQDGSGLNEQFF
.	TRBV5-1	TRBJ2-7	.	TGCGCCAGCAGCCCTTCCCCTGGGGCCTACGAGCAGTACTTC	CASSPSPGAYEQYF
.	TRBV6-5	TRBJ2-7	.	TGTGCCAGCAGTTCGCCGGGTCCCGGAGGTTACGAGCAGTACTTC	CASSSPGPGGYEQYF
once	TRBV19	TRBJ2-7	TRBD1	TGTGCCAGTAGTATAGCTGGGCAGGGGGCAAGGGAGCAGTACTTC	CASSIAGQGAREQYF
.	TRBV27	TRBJ2-7	.	TGTGCCAGCAGTTTTAGCGGCGGGTACGAGCAGTACTTC	CASSFSGGYEQYF
.	TRBV5-6	TRBJ2-2	TRBD2	TGTGCCAGCAGCCAGGGACTAGCGGGAGCGACCGGGGAGCTGTTTTTT	CASSQGLAGATGELFF
few	TRBV2	TRBJ2-1	.	TGTGCCAGCAGTGAATTCATGAGCCCCTACAATGAGCAGTTCTTC	CASSEFMSPYNEQFF
.	TRBV6-6	TRBJ2-7	.	TGTGCCAGCGGCGGTGTAAGCTCCTACGAGCAGTACTTC	CASGGVSSYEQYF
.	TRBV6-1	TRBJ2-7	.	TGTGCCAGCAGTGAATCGGGCTACGAGCAGTACTTC	CASSESGYEQYF
.	TRBV27	TRBJ2-1	.	TGTGCCAGCAGTCCCCCCGGCAGGGAGTCCTACAATGAGCAGTTCTTC	CASSPPGRESYNEQFF
.	TRBV28	TRBJ2-7	.	TGTGCCAGCCGCGGGACGCCTTCCTACGAGCAGTACTTC	CASRGTPSYEQYF
once	TRBV7-6	TRBJ1-5	.	TGTGCCAGCAGCGCCGGACCTAGCAATCAGCCCCAGCATTTT	CASSAGPSNQPQHF
.	TRBV28	TRBJ1-5	TRBD1	TGTGCCAGCAGTTTAGGGACAGGGGGCGTACAGCTGGGCAATCAGCCCCAGCATTTT	CASSLGTGGVQLGNQPQHF
.	TRBV2	TRBJ2-7	TRBD2	TGTGCCAGCAGTGAAGGGACTAGCTGGTACGAGCAGTACTTC	CASSEGTSWYEQYF
.	TRBV18	TRBJ2-7	.	TGTGCCAGCTCACCACCGGAGGGTTTGGACAGAATTAACACCTACGAGCAGTACTTC	CASSPPEGLDRINTYEQYF